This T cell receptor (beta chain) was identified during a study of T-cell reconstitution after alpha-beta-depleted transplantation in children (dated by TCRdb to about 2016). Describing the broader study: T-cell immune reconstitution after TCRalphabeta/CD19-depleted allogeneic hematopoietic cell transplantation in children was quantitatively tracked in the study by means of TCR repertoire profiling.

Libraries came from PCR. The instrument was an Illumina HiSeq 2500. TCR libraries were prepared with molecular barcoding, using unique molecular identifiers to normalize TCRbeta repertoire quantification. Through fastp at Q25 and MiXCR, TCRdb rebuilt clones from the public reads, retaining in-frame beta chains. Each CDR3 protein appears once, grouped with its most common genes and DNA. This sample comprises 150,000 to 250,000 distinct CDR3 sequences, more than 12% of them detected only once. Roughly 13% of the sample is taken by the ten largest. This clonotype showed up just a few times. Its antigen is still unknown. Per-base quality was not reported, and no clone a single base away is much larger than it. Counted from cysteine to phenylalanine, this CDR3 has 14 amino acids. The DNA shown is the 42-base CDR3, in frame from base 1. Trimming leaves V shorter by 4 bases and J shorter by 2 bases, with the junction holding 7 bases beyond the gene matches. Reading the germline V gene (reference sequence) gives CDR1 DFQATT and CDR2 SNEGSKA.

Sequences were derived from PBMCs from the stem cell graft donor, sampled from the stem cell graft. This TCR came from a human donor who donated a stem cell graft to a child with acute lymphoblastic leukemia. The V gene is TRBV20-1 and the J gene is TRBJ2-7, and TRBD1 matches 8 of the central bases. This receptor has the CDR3 CSATRDRGPYEQYF. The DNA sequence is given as TGCAGTGCTACCCGTGACAGGGGTCCCTACGAGCAGTACTTC.